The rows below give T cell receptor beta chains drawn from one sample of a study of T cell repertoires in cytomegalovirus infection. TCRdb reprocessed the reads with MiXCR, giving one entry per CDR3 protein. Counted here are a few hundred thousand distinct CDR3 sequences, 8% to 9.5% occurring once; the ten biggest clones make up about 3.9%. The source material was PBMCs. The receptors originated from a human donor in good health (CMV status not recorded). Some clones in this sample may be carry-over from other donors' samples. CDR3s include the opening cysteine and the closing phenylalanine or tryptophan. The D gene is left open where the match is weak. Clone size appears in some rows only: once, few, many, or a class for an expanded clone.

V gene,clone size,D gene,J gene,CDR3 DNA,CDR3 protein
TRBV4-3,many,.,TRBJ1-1,TGCGCCAGCAGCCAAGAGGCAAGGACTGAAGCTTTCTTT,CASSQEARTEAFF
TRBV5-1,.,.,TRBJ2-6,TGCGCCAGCAGCTCTCGACTGGGCTCTGGGGCCAACGTCCTGACTTTC,CASSSRLGSGANVLTF
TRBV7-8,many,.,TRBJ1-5,TGTGCCAGCAGCTTGAACGATCAGCCCCAGCATTTT,CASSLNDQPQHF
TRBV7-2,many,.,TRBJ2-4,TGTGCCAGCAGCTTAGTGGGGTCCAAAAACATTCAGTACTTC,CASSLVGSKNIQYF
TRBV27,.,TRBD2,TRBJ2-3,TGTGCCAGCAGTCCCCTAGCGGGAGAGGGGACAGATACGCAGTATTTT,CASSPLAGEGTDTQYF
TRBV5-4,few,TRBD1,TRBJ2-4,TGTGCCAGCAGCGACCGGGACAGGGGGCGAACAAACATTCAGTACTTC,CASSDRDRGRTNIQYF
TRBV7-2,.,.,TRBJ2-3,TGTGCCAGCAGCACACGGACACGTGCTAGCACAGATACGCAGTATTTT,CASSTRTRASTDTQYF
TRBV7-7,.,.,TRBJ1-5,TGTGCCAGCAGCTCCGGATGGAATCAGCCCCAGCATTTT,CASSSGWNQPQHF
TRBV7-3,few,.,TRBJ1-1,TGTGCCAGCAGCAAAATCCCAAACACTGAAGCTTTCTTT,CASSKIPNTEAFF
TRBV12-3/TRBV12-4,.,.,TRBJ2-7,TGTGCCGTACGGGGACCCTACGAGCAGTACTTC,CAVRGPYEQYF
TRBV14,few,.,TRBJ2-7,TGTGCCAGCAGCCAGACCCGAAGCATGACCTACGAGCAGTACTTC,CASSQTRSMTYEQYF
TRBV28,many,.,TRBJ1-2,TGTGCCAGCAGTTTAAATCTAGACAGCTACGGTGGCTACACCTTC,CASSLNLDSYGGYTF
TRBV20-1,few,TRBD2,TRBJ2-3,TGCAGTGCTGGGTCTAGCGGGAGTTTAATAGATACGCAGTATTTT,CSAGSSGSLIDTQYF
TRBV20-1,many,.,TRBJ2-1,TGCAGTGCTCACGGAGGGAGGGGGAACAATGAGCAGTTCTTC,CSAHGGRGNNEQFF
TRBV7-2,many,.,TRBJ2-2,TGTGCCAGCAGCTTAGTAGGGCCGGGCGGGGAGCTGTTTTTT,CASSLVGPGGELFF
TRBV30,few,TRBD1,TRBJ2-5,TGTGCCTGGCTTGGACAGGGTTTGGAGACCCAGTACTTC,CAWLGQGLETQYF
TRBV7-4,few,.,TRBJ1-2,TGTGCCAGCAGCTTGACCCCTTCCCTGTTTGGCTATGGCTACACCTTC,CASSLTPSLFGYGYTF
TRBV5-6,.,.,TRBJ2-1,TGTGCCAGCAGCTTAATCACGGGTTTCTCCTACAATGAGCAGTTCTTC,CASSLITGFSYNEQFF
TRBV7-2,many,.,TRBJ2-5,TGTGCCAGCAGCTTAGGTTCTGTTAGCGAGACCCAGTACTTC,CASSLGSVSETQYF
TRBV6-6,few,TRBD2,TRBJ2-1,TGTGCCAGCAGTGCTAGCGGGGGTAGTGAGCAGTTCTTC,CASSASGGSEQFF
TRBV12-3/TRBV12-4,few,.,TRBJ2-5,TGTGCCAGCAGTTTGGGTCGAGGGTTGGAGACCCAGTACTTC,CASSLGRGLETQYF
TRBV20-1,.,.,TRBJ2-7,TGCAGTGCTAGAGGCGGCAGGGAAATTTCCTACGAGCAGTACTTC,CSARGGREISYEQYF
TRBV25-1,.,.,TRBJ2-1,TGTGCCAGCAGTGAATCTCTTGGTGTCGCCTTGGACTTC,CASSESLGVALDF
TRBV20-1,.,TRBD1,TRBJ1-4,TGCAGTGCTAGACCTACGACAGGGAAGTGGGATGAAAAACTGTTTTTT,CSARPTTGKWDEKLFF
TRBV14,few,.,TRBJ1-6,TGTGCCAGCAGCCAAGATACATCTTCACCCCTCCACTTT,CASSQDTSSPLHF
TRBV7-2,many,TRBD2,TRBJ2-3,TGTGCCAGCAGCTTGGGGGGGACTAGCGTAAATACGCAGTATTTT,CASSLGGTSVNTQYF
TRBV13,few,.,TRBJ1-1,TGTGCCAGCAGCTATAGACCAGGGGTCTCCGACACTGAAGCTTTCTTT,CASSYRPGVSDTEAFF
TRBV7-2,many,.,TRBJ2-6,TGTGCCAGCAGCCCCCGGGCGTCTGGGGCCAACGTCCTGACTTTC,CASSPRASGANVLTF
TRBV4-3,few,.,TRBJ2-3,TGCGCCAGCAGCCAAGGCCTTAGCGGACCTAGCACAGATACGCAGTATTTT,CASSQGLSGPSTDTQYF
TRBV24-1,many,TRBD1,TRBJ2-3,TGTGCCACCAGTGACGCAGGGGGCTTAGATACGCAGTATTTT,CATSDAGGLDTQYF
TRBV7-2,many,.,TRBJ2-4,TGTGCCAGCAGACTACAGGGTGGGGGAAACATTCAGTACTTC,CASRLQGGGNIQYF
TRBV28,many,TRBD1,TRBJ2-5,TGTGCCAGCAGTGGGGTGGACAGGGGCGAAGCGTCGGAGACCCAGTACTTC,CASSGVDRGEASETQYF
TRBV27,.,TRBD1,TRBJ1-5,TGTGCCAGCAGTTTTGACAGGGATCAGCCCCAGCATTTT,CASSFDRDQPQHF
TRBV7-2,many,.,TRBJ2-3,TGTGCCAGCACCCTTAGAGGGGGGCCCGGAGATACGCAGTATTTT,CASTLRGGPGDTQYF
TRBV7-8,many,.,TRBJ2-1,TGTGCCAGCAGCTCCACAGGTAGCTCCTACAATGAGCAGTTCTTC,CASSSTGSSYNEQFF
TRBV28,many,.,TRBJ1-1,TGTGCCAGCAGTTTGGGCACCTTGACCACTGAAGCTTTCTTT,CASSLGTLTTEAFF
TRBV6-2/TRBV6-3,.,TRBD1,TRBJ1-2,TGTGCCAGCAGCGAAACAGGGGATGGCTACACCTTC,CASSETGDGYTF
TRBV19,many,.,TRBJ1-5,TGTGCCAGTAGTATACTTGGCTTGGCGGCTTATAGCAATCAGCCCCAGCATTTT,CASSILGLAAYSNQPQHF
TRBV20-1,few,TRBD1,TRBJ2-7,TGCAGTGCCAGCCGGGACAGGGCCTCCTACGAGCAGTACTTC,CSASRDRASYEQYF
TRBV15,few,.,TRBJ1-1,TGTGCCACCAGCAGTCCTGACAGGAACACTGAAGCTTTCTTT,CATSSPDRNTEAFF
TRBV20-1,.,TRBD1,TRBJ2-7,TGCAGTGCTAGAAACAGGGGGTCCTACGAGCAGTACTTC,CSARNRGSYEQYF
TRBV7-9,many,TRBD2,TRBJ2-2,TGTGCCAGCAGCTTAGAGGGACTAAACACCGGGGAGCTGTTTTTT,CASSLEGLNTGELFF
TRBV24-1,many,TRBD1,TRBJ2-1,TGTGCCACCAGTGATCACCCGGGACAGGGGGCATACAATGAGCAGTTCTTC,CATSDHPGQGAYNEQFF
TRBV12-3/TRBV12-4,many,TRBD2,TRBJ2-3,TGTGCCAGCAGTCCCCCGACTAGCGGGGGAGATACGCAGTATTTT,CASSPPTSGGDTQYF
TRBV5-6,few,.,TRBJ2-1,TGTGCCAGCAGCCTAATAGGGACGAATGAGCAGTTCTTC,CASSLIGTNEQFF
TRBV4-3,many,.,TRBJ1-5,TGCGCCAGCAGCCAAGACTGGAATCAGCCCCAGCATTTT,CASSQDWNQPQHF
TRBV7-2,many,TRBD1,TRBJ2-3,TGTGCCAGCGGGTCAGGGGGAATAACAGATACGCAGTATTTT,CASGSGGITDTQYF
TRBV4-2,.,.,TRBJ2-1,TGTGCCAGCAGCCAAGTCAGCGGTACCTACAATGAGCAGTTCTTC,CASSQVSGTYNEQFF
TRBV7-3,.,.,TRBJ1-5,TGTGCCAGCAGCTCTTGGCCCGAGGGGAATCAGCCCCAGCATTTT,CASSSWPEGNQPQHF
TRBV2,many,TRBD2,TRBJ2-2,TGTGCCAGCAGCCAAACCGCGGGAGGGCTCGGGGAGCTGTTTTTT,CASSQTAGGLGELFF
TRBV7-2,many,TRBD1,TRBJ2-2,TGTGCCAGCCTGAGAGGGGGCGTGGGAACCGGGGAGCTGTTTTTT,CASLRGGVGTGELFF
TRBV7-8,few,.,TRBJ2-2,TGTGCCAGCAGGTCCGGGGCTAACACCGGGGAGCTGTTTTTT,CASRSGANTGELFF
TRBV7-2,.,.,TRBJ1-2,TGTGCCAGCTCCCTGGGTCAGCTTAGCTATGGCTACACCTTC,CASSLGQLSYGYTF